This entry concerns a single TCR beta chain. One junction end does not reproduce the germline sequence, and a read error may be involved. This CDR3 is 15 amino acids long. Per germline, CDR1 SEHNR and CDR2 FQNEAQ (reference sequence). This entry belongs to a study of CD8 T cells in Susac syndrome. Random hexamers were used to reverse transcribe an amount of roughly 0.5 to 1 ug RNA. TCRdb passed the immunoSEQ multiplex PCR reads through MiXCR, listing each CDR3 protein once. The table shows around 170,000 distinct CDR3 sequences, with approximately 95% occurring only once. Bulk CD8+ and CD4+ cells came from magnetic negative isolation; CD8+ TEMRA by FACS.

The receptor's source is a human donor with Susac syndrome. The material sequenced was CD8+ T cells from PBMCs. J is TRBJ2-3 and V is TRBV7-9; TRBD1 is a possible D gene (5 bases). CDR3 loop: CASSLAGLGTYTQYF. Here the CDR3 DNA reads TGTGCCAGCAGCCTTGCAGGGTTGGGCACATATACGCAGTATTTT.